Listed here are 21 T cell receptor beta chains from one sample, sequenced in a study of T cell responses to AZD1222 COVID-19 vaccine. Profiled with immunoSEQ multiplex PCR; TCRdb holds only in-frame clones, not every one. There are 150,000 to 200,000 clones in the sample; just over 85% occur only once, and 7.5% to 9.5% lies in the top ten. The sample in question was peripheral blood, obtained on day 0 of AZD1222 vaccination. These receptors were obtained from an adult in good health.

The V and J genes are TRBV2 and TRBJ1-4; possibly TRBD1 for D (6 bases). The CDR3 totals 15 residues. CDR1 SNHLY and CDR2 FYNNEI come from the germline V gene. Trimming shortened V by 1 base and J by 6 bases, and 12 bases separated the two germline ends. The CDR3 reads CASSEGGGRYEKLFF. Here the CDR3 DNA reads TGTGCCAGCAGTGAAGGAGGGGGGCGTTATGAAAAACTGTTTTTT. Looking up the rest from reference TRBV2 and TRBJ1-4 gives the full variable domain: EPEVTQTPSHQVTQMGQEVILRCVPISNHLYFYWYRQILGQKVEFLVSFYNNEISEKSEIFDDQFSVERPDGSNFTLKIRSTKLEDSAMYFCASSEGGGRYEKLFFGSGTQLSVL.

The chain joins TRBV5-1 to TRBJ2-5; perhaps TRBD1 as D (6 bases). The CDR3 covers 15 residues. Trimming pared 4 bases from V and 0 bases from J, leaving 13 bases between. Germline V gene data show CDR1 as SGHRS and CDR2 as YFSETQ. CDR3 DNA: TGCGCCAGCAGCGTTCCACAGGGCGACCAAGAGACCCAGTACTTC. Protein product: CASSVPQGDQETQYF.

The gene calls are TRBV27 and TRBJ2-7, with D possibly being TRBD1 or TRBD2 (5 bases each). Germline-derived CDR1 and CDR2 are MNHEY and SMNVEV (reference sequence). V was shortened by 2 bases and J by 4 bases, with 12 bases between the two germline ends. This CDR3 contains 14 residues. In DNA form, the CDR3 reads TGTGCCAGCAGTTTACCCGGGACCCCATACGAGCAGTACTTC. This gives the protein CASSLPGTPYEQYF.

The J gene is TRBJ1-3, the V gene TRBV11-3, with no clear D. This CDR3 contains 17 residues. Trimming took off 0 bases at V and 0 bases at J, with 12 bases between the two ends. Per germline, CDR1 SGHNT and CDR2 YENEEA. The DNA for the CDR3 is TGTGCCAGCAGCTTAGACGCTTCACAGATCTCTGGAAACACCATATATTTT. Encoded protein: CASSLDASQISGNTIYF.

The rearrangement links TRBV3-1 (or the pseudogene TRBV3-2) to TRBJ2-1, with 11 bases aligning to TRBD2. CDR3 length: 14 amino acids. V trimming: 3 bases; J trimming: 10 bases; junction bases outside the gene matches: 5. Germline V gene sequence: CDR1 LGHDT, CDR2 YNNKEL (reference sequence). CDR3 nucleotides: TGTGCCAGCAGCCATCTGACTAGCGGGGTCGAGCAGTTCTTC. It translates to CASSHLTSGVEQFF.

This sequence joins TRBV5-5 and TRBJ1-3, with 9 bases aligning to TRBD1. The CDR3 loop spans 16 amino acids. With 3 bases clipped from V and 2 bases from J, the junction kept 6 bases outside the gene matches. CDR1 is SGHKS, CDR2 YYEKEE, per germline (reference sequence). The CDR3 reads CASSYTGDRAGNTIYF. As DNA, the CDR3 is TGTGCCAGCAGCTACACTGGGGACAGGGCTGGAAACACCATATATTTT. The full variable domain, with the rest looked up from reference TRBV5-5 and TRBJ1-3, is DAGVTQSPTHLIKTRGQQVTLRCSPISGHKSVSWYQQVLGQGPQFIFQYYEKEERGRGNFPDRFSARQFPNYSSELNVNALLLGDSALYLCASSYTGDRAGNTIYFGEGSWLTVV.

CDR3 sequence (DNA): TGTGCCAGCAGTTTTGCAGGGGGGGGGACCCAGTACTTC. Protein product: CASSFAGGGTQYF. The V call is TRBV27, the J call TRBJ2-5; D tentatively fits TRBD1 or TRBD2 (7 bases each). Germline V CDR1 and CDR2: MNHEY, SMNVEV (reference sequence). The CDR3 totals 13 residues. V lost 3 bases and J lost 7, with 12 bases in between.

Regarding this clone: This sample includes further DNA sequences coding for the same CDR3. This chain joins TRBV5-1 and TRBJ2-1; D perhaps matches TRBD2 (6 bases). Trimming left V 1 base short and J 8 bases short, with 10 bases between. This CDR3 comprises 13 residues. Germline CDR1 reads SGHRS; CDR2 reads YFSETQ. CDR3 sequence (DNA): TGCGCCAGCAGCTTGCGCGGGGAATATGAGCAGTTCTTC. This codes for CASSLRGEYEQFF. Full variable domain (rest looked up from reference TRBV5-1 and TRBJ2-1): KAGVTQTPRYLIKTRGQQVTLSCSPISGHRSVSWYQQTPGQGLQFLFEYFSETQRNKGNFPGRFSGRQFSNSRSEMNVSTLELGDSALYLCASSLRGEYEQFFGPGTRLTVL.

The chain couples TRBV9 to TRBJ1-1; no clear D. Per germline, CDR1 SGDLS and CDR2 YYNGEE. The V gene lost 0 bases and the J gene lost 1 base, with 13 bases spanning the gap. This CDR3 spans 16 amino acids. CDR3 region: CASSVEVGEGNTEAFF. CDR3 bases: TGTGCCAGCAGCGTAGAGGTCGGGGAGGGGAACACTGAAGCTTTCTTT. The full variable domain, rest sourced from reference TRBV9 and TRBJ1-1, is DSGVTQTPKHLITATGQRVTLRCSPRSGDLSVYWYQQSLDQGLQFLIQYYNGEERAKGNILERFSAQQFPDLHSELNLSSLELGDSALYFCASSVEVGEGNTEAFFGQGTRLTVV.

The rearrangement joins TRBV2 to TRBJ2-7; the match to TRBD1 covers 9 bases. The germline V gene has CDR1 SNHLY and CDR2 FYNNEI. J lost 0 bases, V lost 6 bases, and 6 bases had no gene match. This CDR3 contains 15 residues. The CDR3, as DNA: TGTGCCAGCAGCTCCCCGGGACAGGGCTCCTACGAGCAGTACTTC. Its translation is CASSSPGQGSYEQYF.

The chain couples TRBV5-1 to TRBJ2-2, with TRBD2 matching over 10 bases. CDR3 length equals 17 residues. The germline V gene has CDR1 SGHRS and CDR2 YFSETQ. Trimming removed 3 bases from V and 5 bases from J; junction bases left unmatched: 10. Written as DNA, the CDR3 is TGCGCCAGCAGCTCTCCGGGACTAGCGAGAGAGACCGGGGAGCTGTTTTTT. This sequence encodes CASSSPGLARETGELFF.

The chain couples TRBV21-1 to TRBJ1-2; TRBD1, the D gene given by the table, was not confirmed from the DNA. TRBV21-1 is deemed a pseudogene. CDR3 size: 15 residues. As DNA, the CDR3 is TGTGCCAGCAGCCCGCGAAGACAGGGCGGCTATGGCTACACCTTC. Protein sequence: CASSPRRQGGYGYTF.

Written as DNA, the CDR3 is TGTGCCAGCAGCAGGGGGTATGGCTACACCTTC. Its translation: CASSRGYGYTF. The chain couples TRBV6-5 to TRBJ1-2; 7 bases agree with TRBD1. Germline V gene data show CDR1 as MNHEY and CDR2 as SVGAGI. V was pared by 6 bases and J by 5 bases, with 0 bases of the junction left unmatched. The CDR3 runs 11 residues.

V and J are TRBV7-6 and TRBJ2-2; no firm D call. In germline, CDR1 is SGHVS, CDR2 FNYEAQ. This CDR3 spans 15 amino acids. V was pared by 1 base and J by 2 bases, with 8 bases between. Here the CDR3 reads CASSLDSANTGELFF. The CDR3 bases are TGTGCCAGCAGCTTAGATTCAGCTAACACCGGGGAGCTGTTTTTT.

The chain employs TRBV7-3 and TRBJ1-2, with D uncertain. From germline, CDR1 is SGHTA and CDR2 FQGTGA. The V end lost 5 bases, the J end lost 5 bases, and 12 bases lay between the germline ends. The CDR3 consists of 13 residues. The CDR3 protein is CASSPQDNYGYTF. DNA for the CDR3: TGTGCCAGCAGCCCTCAGGATAATTATGGCTACACCTTC. The variable domain in full, completed from reference TRBV7-3 and TRBJ1-2, reads GAGVSQTPSNKVTEKGKYVELRCDPISGHTALYWYRQSLGQGPEFLIYFQGTGAADDSGLPNDRFFAVRPEGSVSTLKIQRTERGDSAVYLCASSPQDNYGYTFGSGTRLTVV.

J is TRBJ1-2 and V is TRBV27; 8 bases line up with TRBD1. Germline loops: CDR1 MNHEY, CDR2 SMNVEV (reference sequence). After removal of 10 bases from V and 1 base from J, the junction contained 5 bases not matched to a gene. This CDR3 contains 13 residues. The CDR3: CATRGPLNYGYTF. CDR3 sequence (DNA): TGTGCCACCAGGGGGCCGCTTAACTATGGCTACACCTTC.

The chain combines TRBV24-1 with TRBJ1-4; no clear D gene. The CDR3 consists of 13 residues. The germline CDR1 and CDR2 sequences are KGHDR and SFDVKD. Deletions cut 5 bases from V and 8 bases from J, with 11 bases between. CDR3 bases: TGTGCCACCAGTGGGCCGATCTCAGAAAAACTGTTTTTT. It encodes CATSGPISEKLFF.

This clone appeared a few times. CDR3 in DNA: TGTGCCTGGAGCCCACTTCGAGTGGGGAACACTGAAGCTTTCTTT. Translating gives CAWSPLRVGNTEAFF. The chain recombines TRBV30 with TRBJ1-1; the D is unclear. The CDR3 is made up of 15 amino acids. The germline V gene encodes CDR1 GTSNPN and CDR2 SVGIG (reference sequence). V lost 3 bases, J lost 1 base, and 15 bases lay in between.

The table lists this clone with a count of one. The chain is built from TRBV7-6 and TRBJ2-2; 9 nucleotides match TRBD2. CDR3 size: 14 residues. J lost 5 bases, V lost 5 bases, and 3 bases had no gene match. Germline CDR1 SGHVS, CDR2 FNYEAQ. The chain's CDR3 is CASSGTSGTGELFF. In DNA, the CDR3 is TGTGCCAGCAGCGGTACTAGCGGGACCGGGGAGCTGTTTTTT.

V is TRBV28 and J is TRBJ2-3, with a tentative D call TRBD1 (6 bases). Between the trimmed V and J ends, which lost 5 bases and 0 bases, there was a span of 15 bases. Germline lookup yields CDR1 MDHEN and CDR2 SYDVKM. This CDR3 region has 16 residues. Here the CDR3 reads CASSPSGVPSTDTQYF. The CDR3 DNA reads TGTGCCAGCAGTCCATCAGGGGTTCCTAGCACAGATACGCAGTATTTT. The complete variable domain, with remaining parts taken from reference TRBV28 and TRBJ2-3, reads DVKVTQSSRYLVKRTGEKVFLECVQDMDHENMFWYRQDPGLGLRLIYFSYDVKMKEKGDIPEGYSVSREKKERFSLILESASTNQTSMYLCASSPSGVPSTDTQYFGPGTRLTVL.

This clone has only one observation. CDR3 in amino acids: CASSHPTLSYEQYF. CDR3 DNA sequence: TGTGCCAGCAGTCACCCGACACTATCCTACGAGCAGTACTTC. V and J are TRBV28 and TRBJ2-7; D not certain. Trimming removed 5 bases from V and 1 base from J, with 12 bases in between. Germline V gene lookup returns CDR1 MDHEN and CDR2 SYDVKM. The CDR3 loop spans 14 amino acids.